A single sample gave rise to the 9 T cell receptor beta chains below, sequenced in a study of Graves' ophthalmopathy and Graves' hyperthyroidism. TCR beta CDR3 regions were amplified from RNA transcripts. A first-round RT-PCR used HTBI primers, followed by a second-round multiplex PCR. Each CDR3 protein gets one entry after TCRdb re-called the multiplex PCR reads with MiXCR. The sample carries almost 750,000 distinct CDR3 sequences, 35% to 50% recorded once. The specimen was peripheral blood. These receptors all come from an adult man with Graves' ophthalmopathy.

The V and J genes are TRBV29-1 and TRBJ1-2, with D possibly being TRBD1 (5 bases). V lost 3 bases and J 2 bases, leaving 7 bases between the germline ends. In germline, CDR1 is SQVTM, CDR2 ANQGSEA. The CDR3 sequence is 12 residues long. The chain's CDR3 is CSVDRGNYGYTF. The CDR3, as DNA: TGCAGCGTTGACCGGGGGAACTATGGCTACACCTTC.

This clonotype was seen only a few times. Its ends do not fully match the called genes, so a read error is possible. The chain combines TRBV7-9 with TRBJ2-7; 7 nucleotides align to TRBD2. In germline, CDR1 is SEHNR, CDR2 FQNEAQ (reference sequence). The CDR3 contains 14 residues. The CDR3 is CASSQETSTSEQYF. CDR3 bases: TGCGCCAGCAGCCAAGAGACTAGCACATCCGAGCAGTACTTC.

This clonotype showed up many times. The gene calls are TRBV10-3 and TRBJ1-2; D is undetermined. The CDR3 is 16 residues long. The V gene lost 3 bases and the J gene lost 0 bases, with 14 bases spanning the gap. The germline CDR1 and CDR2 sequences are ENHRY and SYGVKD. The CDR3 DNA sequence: TGTGCCATCAGTGATCTTACGGCGAAATCTAACTATGGCTACACCTTC. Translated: CAISDLTAKSNYGYTF.

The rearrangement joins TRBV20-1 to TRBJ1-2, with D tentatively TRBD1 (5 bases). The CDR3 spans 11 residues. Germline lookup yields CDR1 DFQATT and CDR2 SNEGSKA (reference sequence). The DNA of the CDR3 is TGCAGCGTAGGAGGGGCTCTTGGCTACACCTTC. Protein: CSVGGALGYTF.

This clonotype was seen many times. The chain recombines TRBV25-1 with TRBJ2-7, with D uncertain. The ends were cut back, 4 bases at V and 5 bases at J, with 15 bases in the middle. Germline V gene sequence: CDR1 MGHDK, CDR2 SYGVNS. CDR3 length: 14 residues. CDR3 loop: CASSVGYLRDEQYF. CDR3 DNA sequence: TGTGCCAGCAGTGTGGGGTACCTCCGGGACGAGCAGTACTTC.

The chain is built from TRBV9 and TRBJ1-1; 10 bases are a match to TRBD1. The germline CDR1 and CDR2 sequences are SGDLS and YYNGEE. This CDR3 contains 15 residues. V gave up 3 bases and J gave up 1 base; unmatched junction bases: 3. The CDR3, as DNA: TGTGCCAGCAGCGAGACAGGGGGCCGGAACACTGAAGCTTTCTTT. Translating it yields CASSETGGRNTEAFF.

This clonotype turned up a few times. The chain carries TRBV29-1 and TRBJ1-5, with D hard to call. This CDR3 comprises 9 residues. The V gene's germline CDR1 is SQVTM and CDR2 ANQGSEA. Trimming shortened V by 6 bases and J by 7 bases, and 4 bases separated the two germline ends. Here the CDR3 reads CSVGQPQHF. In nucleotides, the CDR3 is TGCAGCGTCGGACAGCCCCAGCATTTT.

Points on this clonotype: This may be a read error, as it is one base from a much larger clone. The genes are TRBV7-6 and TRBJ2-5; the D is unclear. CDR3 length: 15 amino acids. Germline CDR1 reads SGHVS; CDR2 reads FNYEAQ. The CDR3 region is CASRLVASAQETQYF. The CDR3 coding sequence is TGTGCCAGCCGCTTAGTGGCATCGGCCCAAGAGACCCAGTACTTC.

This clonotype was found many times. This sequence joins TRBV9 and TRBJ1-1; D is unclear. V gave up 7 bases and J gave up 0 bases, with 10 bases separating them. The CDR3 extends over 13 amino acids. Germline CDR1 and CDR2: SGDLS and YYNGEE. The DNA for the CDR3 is TGTGCCAGCGGTGTTGGTCTGAACACTGAAGCTTTCTTT. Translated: CASGVGLNTEAFF.